Detailed here is one TCR beta chain. Its antigen is currently not known. Base-call qualities are not available, and no considerably larger clone is one nucleotide away. Ends trimmed: V by 5 bases, J by 1 base; bases unmatched to a gene: 7. For CDR1 and CDR2, the germline V gene lists MNHNS and SASEGT. From the cysteine through the phenylalanine, the CDR3 covers 15 amino acids. Of all the DNA, just the CDR3 is kept, 45 bases in frame from base 1. This sample is drawn from a study of CD8 T cells in ankylosing spondylitis (TCRdb year 2017). At the level of the whole study: The study set out to find disease-linked TCR variants by profiling T cell receptor beta repertoires in ankylosing spondylitis patients and healthy donors. Peripheral blood samples were taken, and synovial fluid was additionally collected from ankylosing spondylitis patients. The full study cohort comprised approximately 23 ankylosing spondylitis patients and around 100 healthy donors. Results the study describes overall, beyond this receptor: Some TCR beta motif variants had previously been reported in synovial fluid and blood of reactive arthritis patients, which suggested common disease-initiation mechanisms. A CD8+ phenotype was shown by the disease-linked clones, which were found at relatively low frequencies in peripheral blood. The disease-linked clones were reported to be significantly enriched in matched synovial fluid samples from ankylosing spondylitis patients. A TCR beta motif made up of several highly homologous amino acid variants appeared to be characteristic of blood from ankylosing spondylitis patients.

The instrument was an Illumina HiSeq 2500. Quantitative 5'-RACE with molecular barcodes was used to prepare TCR beta libraries. On the study's bioinformatics: A new computational method based on a probabilistic model of VDJ rearrangement was used to identify disease-linked TCR variants. In-frame beta chains were kept once TCRdb had trimmed the public reads at Q25 with fastp and called clones with MiXCR. A single entry per CDR3 protein holds the most common genes and DNA from its merged rows. TCRdb's processing, not the study's, gives the V and J calls here. Here the sample has around 90,000 distinct CDR3 sequences; 27% occur a single time. The ten largest clones represent 45% to 65% of the sample.

In this chain, TRBV6-1 is recombined with TRBJ1-1; 7 middle bases align to TRBD1. The specimen sequenced was blood, either unsorted or a sorted T cell fraction (not recorded which). The TCR was taken from a male donor with ankylosing spondylitis or in good health (not recorded which). The DNA sequence is TGTGCCAGCAGTCGGGGCGGACAGGCGAACACTGAAGCTTTCTTT. It translates to CASSRGGQANTEAFF.